This T cell receptor beta chain was recorded in a study of blood T cell repertoires in COVID-19. The wider study: Some COVID-19 samples were acute and others convalescent; all came from the United States, Italy and Spain. PBMCs, B-cell-depleted T cells, or T cells were the source of the cDNA or gDNA that made up the material.

As originally analysed: From reference gene primer amplification, estimates of nucleated cell counts were derived. The table came from immunoSEQ multiplex PCR; TCRdb's copy has only in-frame clones and leaves some out. That table supplies the V and J calls and clone size; D and trimming were determined from the DNA. The sample includes 99,000 or so clones, about 76% seen only once; the top ten take about 40%. This CDR3 has 14 amino acids. The germline V gene has CDR1 SGHNT and CDR2 YYREEE (reference sequence). V gave up 3 bases and J gave up 4 bases; unmatched junction bases: 2. Source material: peripheral blood. The TCR comes from a man at least 80 years old with acute or convalescent COVID-19. The rearrangement uses TRBV5-4 and TRBJ1-2; the match to TRBD1 covers 11 bases. CDR3 in DNA: TGTGCCAGCAGCTGGGGACAGGGGGGCTATGGCTACACCTTC. Translated: CASSWGQGGYGYTF.